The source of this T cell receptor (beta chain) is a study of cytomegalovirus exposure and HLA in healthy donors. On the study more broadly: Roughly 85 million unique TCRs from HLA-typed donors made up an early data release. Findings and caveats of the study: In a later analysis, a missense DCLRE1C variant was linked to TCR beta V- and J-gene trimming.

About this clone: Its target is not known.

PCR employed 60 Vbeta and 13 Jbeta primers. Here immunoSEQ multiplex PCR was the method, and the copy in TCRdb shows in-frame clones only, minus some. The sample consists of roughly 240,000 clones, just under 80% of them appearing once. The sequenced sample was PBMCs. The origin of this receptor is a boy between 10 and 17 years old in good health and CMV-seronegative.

The CDR3 coding sequence is TGTGCCAGCAGCCCCCGGGGGTTCCTCTACGAGCAGTACTTC. This sequence encodes CASSPRGFLYEQYF. The J gene is TRBJ2-7, the V gene TRBV5-6, with D tentatively TRBD2 (6 bases). Per germline, CDR1 SGHDT and CDR2 YYEEEE. V dropped 4 bases and J dropped 3 bases, with 14 bases sitting between them. There are 14 residues in the CDR3.